The clone carrying this T cell receptor (beta chain) was counted at least ten times. Its specificity is unknown. Via MiXCR, TCRdb re-called the 5' RACE reads, giving one row per CDR3 protein. The table includes about 340,000 distinct CDR3 sequences, approximately 14% detected once. The data belong to a study of CD8 T cells in ankylosing spondylitis. Overall study findings and caveats: Reportedly, matched ankylosing spondylitis synovial fluid was significantly enriched for disease-linked clones. Peripheral blood samples showed relatively rare disease-linked clones, and these clones were CD8+. Characteristic of ankylosing spondylitis blood, it appeared, was a TCR beta motif comprising about 8 highly homologous variants.

CDR3 length: 13 amino acids. V lost 3 bases to trimming and J lost 2 bases, with 5 bases between them. Germline CDR1 is MNHEY and CDR2 is SVGAGI. Sequencing used blood, either unsorted or a sorted T cell fraction (not recorded which). This clonotype was obtained from a male donor with ankylosing spondylitis or in good health (not recorded which). The V and J genes are TRBV6-5 and TRBJ1-5; no firm D call. The CDR3 region is CASSYGGNQPQHF. CDR3 coding DNA: TGTGCCAGCAGTTATGGAGGCAATCAGCCCCAGCATTTT.